A single sample gave rise to the 4 T cell receptor beta chains below, sequenced in a study of brain metastases from non-small cell lung cancer. Sequencing used immunoSEQ multiplex PCR; TCRdb keeps in-frame clones, though not all of them. The sample shows roughly 6,200 clones, roughly 80% of them seen only once. Input material: primary lung tumor tissue. The origin of the receptors is a donor aged 40 or over with non-small cell lung cancer.

This clone was seen only a few times. The CDR3 DNA follows: TGTGCCACCAGTGCCTCTACCGCGGGTCTAAAACAGCCCCAGCATTTT. It translates to CATSASTAGLKQPQHF. The V and J genes are TRBV24-1 and TRBJ1-5, with D unresolved. The CDR3 sequence is 16 residues long. CDR1 KGHDR and CDR2 SFDVKD come from the germline V gene. The V end lost 5 bases, the J end lost 7 bases, and 20 bases lay between the germline ends.

The chain employs TRBV6-5 and TRBJ1-5; 10 bases are shared with TRBD1. The CDR3 is made up of 16 amino acids. The germline CDR1 and CDR2 sequences are MNHEY and SVGAGI. Trimming at V came to 2 bases and at J to 5 bases, leaving 6 bases not matched to a gene. The CDR3 reads CASSYRRTGGDQPQHF. The CDR3 nucleotides read TGTGCCAGCAGTTACCGTCGGACAGGGGGGGATCAGCCCCAGCATTTT.

The V gene is TRBV7-2, the J gene TRBJ1-5; D unresolved. Germline V gene data show CDR1 as SGHTA and CDR2 as FQGNSA. V lost 2 bases, J lost 2 bases, and 10 bases lay in between. The CDR3 is 15 residues long. The CDR3 DNA is TGTGCCAGCAGCTTAACGGTGGGCGGCAATCAGCCCCAGCATTTT. Translating it yields CASSLTVGGNQPQHF.

The sample holds a few counts of this clone. The chain has TRBV7-8 and TRBJ2-4; 11 bases are a match to TRBD2. J was trimmed by 4 bases and V by 3 bases; bases with no gene match: 5. This CDR3 is 16 amino acids long. CDR1 and CDR2 from the germline V gene are SGHVS and FQNEAQ. The CDR3 sequence: CASSLAGLAVKNIQYF. CDR3 bases: TGTGCCAGCAGCTTGGCGGGACTAGCGGTTAAAAACATTCAGTACTTC.